This T cell receptor (beta chain) derives from a study of patients and donors after allogeneic stem cell transplantation (TCRdb year 2020). Receptor amplification or capture employed RT-PCR. These reads were obtained on a NextSeq 550. The public reads were reprocessed in TCRdb via fastp at Q25 and MiXCR, keeping in-frame beta chains. Records with the same CDR3 protein are collapsed into one entry carrying the most frequent genes and DNA. A total of about 960,000 distinct CDR3 sequences appear in this sample, approximately 18% of them only once. 5% to 6.5% of the sample rests with the top ten. Trimming costs V 5 bases and J 6 bases, and their ends lie 20 bases apart. The CDR3 starts with the cysteine, ends with the phenylalanine, and has 14 residues. Of the read, only the CDR3 DNA is kept; its 42 bases are in frame from base 1. Reading the germline V gene (reference sequence) gives CDR1 DFQATT and CDR2 SNEGSKA.

Comments on this clonotype: This receptor's antigen is unknown. Per-base qualities were not stored, and no clone one base away is much larger.

The rearrangement joined TRBV20-1 to TRBJ2-7; the best D guess is TRBD2, with 6 bases matching. Input material: blood, either unsorted or a sorted T cell fraction (not recorded which). The source is a human donor who was either an allogeneic HSCT recipient or a stem cell or donor lymphocyte infusion donor (not recorded which). It is not recorded whose cells these are; they may come from a transplant donor. CDR3 protein: CSAGRNSRGGEQYF. The base sequence is TGCAGTGCTGGACGTAACAGTAGGGGAGGCGAGCAGTACTTC.